Below are 5 T cell receptor beta chains sequenced from a single sample in a study of control samples from healthy donors and cancer patients. The method was immunoSEQ multiplex PCR; TCRdb's version includes in-frame clones alone and lacks a portion of them. The table lists about 63,000 clones, approximately 87% of them singletons. Input material: PBMCs. These TCRs come from a woman in her sixties or seventies with lung cancer.

The rearrangement joins TRBV18 to TRBJ2-5; 9 nucleotides agree with TRBD2. This CDR3 is 16 amino acids long. The ends lost 2 bases at V and 2 bases at J; junction bases unmatched: 6. The germline gives CDR1 KGHSH, CDR2 LQKENI. Written as DNA, the CDR3 is TGTGCCAGCTCACCAGCCCCCCTAGCGGGACAAGAGACCCAGTACTTC. It codes for CASSPAPLAGQETQYF.

This clone was detected once. No DNA is shown, since the ends of the CDR3 on it are uncertain; the CDR3 is the one TCRdb lists. The V call is TRBV19, the J call TRBJ2-4; the D segment call TRBD2 is taken from the table without a DNA check. CDR1 LNHDA and CDR2 SQIVND come from the germline V gene (reference sequence). The CDR3 is made up of 13 amino acids, end residues included. CDR3 sequence reads: CASSSGAKNIQYF.

This clone was counted between two and nine times. The rearrangement joins TRBV5-1 to TRBJ2-5; D gene unclear. This CDR3 has 13 residues. Germline-derived CDR1 and CDR2 are SGHRS and YFSETQ. The V end lost 0 bases, the J end lost 5 bases, and 8 bases lay between the germline ends. CDR3 DNA sequence: TGCGCCAGCAGCTTGGGCCCGACGGAGACCCAGTACTTC. This encodes CASSLGPTETQYF.

The V gene is TRBV2, the J gene TRBJ2-2; D is undetermined. The germline V and J ends were trimmed by 4 bases and 6 bases, with 12 bases remaining between them. The CDR3 contains 14 residues. The germline CDR1 and CDR2 sequences are SNHLY and FYNNEI. The CDR3 DNA sequence: TGTGCCAGCAGTGTAAAGGTGGATGCCGGGGAGCTGTTTTTT. Residues: CASSVKVDAGELFF.

Points on this clone: Mismatch with germline at one junction end may stem from a read error. The chain combines TRBV3-1 (or the pseudogene TRBV3-2) with TRBJ1-4; TRBD1 aligns across 8 bases. CDR3 length equals 15 residues. Germline V gene sequence: CDR1 LGHDT, CDR2 YNNKEL (reference sequence). DNA for the CDR3: TGTGCCAGCAGCCCCCCGAGGACAGGGAATGGAAAACTGTTTTTT. Translation gives CASSPPRTGNGKLFF.